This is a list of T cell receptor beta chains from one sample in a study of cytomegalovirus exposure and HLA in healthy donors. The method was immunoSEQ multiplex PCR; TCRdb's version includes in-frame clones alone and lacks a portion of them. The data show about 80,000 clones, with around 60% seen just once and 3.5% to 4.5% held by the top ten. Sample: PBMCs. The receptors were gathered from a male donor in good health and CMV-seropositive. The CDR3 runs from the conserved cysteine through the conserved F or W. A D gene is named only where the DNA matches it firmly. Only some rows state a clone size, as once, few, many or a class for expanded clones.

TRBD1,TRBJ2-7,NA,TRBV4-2,CASSSGQGDYEQYF,TGTGCCAGCAGCTCCGGACAGGGAGACTACGAGCAGTACTTC
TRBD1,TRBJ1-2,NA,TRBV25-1,CASMTGEGYTF,TGTGCCAGCATGACAGGGGAGGGCTACACCTTC
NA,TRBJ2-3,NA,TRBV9,CASSVGATDTQYF,TGTGCCAGCAGCGTAGGTGCGACAGATACGCAGTATTTT
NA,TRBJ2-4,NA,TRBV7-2,CANRGLTKNIQYF,TGTGCCAACAGAGGACTCACCAAAAACATTCAGTACTTC
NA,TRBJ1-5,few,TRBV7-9,CASSSRGGENQPQHF,TGTGCCAGCAGCTCCCGGGGGGGAGAGAATCAGCCCCAGCATTTT
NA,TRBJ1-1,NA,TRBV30,CAWSQKSSTEAFF,TGTGCCTGGAGCCAAAAAAGTAGCACTGAAGCTTTCTTT
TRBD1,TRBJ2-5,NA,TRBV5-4,CASSSGQGRETQYF,TGTGCCAGCAGCTCGGGACAGGGGAGGGAGACCCAGTACTTC
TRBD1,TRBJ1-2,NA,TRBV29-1,CSVTPQGEGPDGYTF,TGCAGCGTTACTCCACAGGGGGAAGGACCGGATGGCTACACCTTC
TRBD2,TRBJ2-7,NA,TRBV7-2,CASSTQPGLVSYEQYF,TGTGCCAGCAGTACCCAACCGGGACTAGTCTCCTACGAGCAGTACTTC
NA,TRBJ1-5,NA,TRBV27,CASSLRGNQPQHF,TGTGCCAGCAGTTTGAGAGGCAATCAGCCCCAGCATTTT
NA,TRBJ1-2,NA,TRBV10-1,CASSDSDGYTF,TGCGCCAGCAGTGATTCCGATGGCTACACCTTC
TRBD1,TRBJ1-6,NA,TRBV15,CATSGRTGSGSPLHF,TGTGCCACCAGCGGCCGGACAGGGTCTGGATCACCCCTCCACTTT
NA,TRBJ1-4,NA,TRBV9,CASSGGGHTNEKLFF,TGTGCCAGCAGCGGGGGGGGCCATACTAATGAAAAACTGTTTTTT
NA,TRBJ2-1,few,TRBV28,CASRSVLEQFF,TGTGCCAGCAGATCCGTCTTAGAGCAGTTCTTC
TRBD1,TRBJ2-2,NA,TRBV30,CAWNTGGGTGELFF,TGTGCCTGGAACACAGGGGGCGGCACCGGGGAGCTGTTTTTT
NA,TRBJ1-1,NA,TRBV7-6,CASSLGDSSPNTEAFF,TGTGCCAGCAGCTTGGGGGACTCCTCCCCGAACACTGAAGCTTTCTTT
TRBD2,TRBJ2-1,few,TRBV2,CASRVGTSGYNEQFF,TGTGCCAGCAGGGTAGGGACTAGCGGCTACAATGAGCAGTTCTTC
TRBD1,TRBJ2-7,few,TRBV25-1,CASIGTGPYEQYF,TGTGCCAGCATCGGGACAGGCCCCTACGAGCAGTACTTC
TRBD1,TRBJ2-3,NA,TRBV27,CASSLRDSRTDTQYF,TGTGCCAGCAGTCTCCGGGACAGCCGCACAGATACGCAGTATTTT
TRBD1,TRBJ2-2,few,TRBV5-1,CASSLEGQWNTGELFF,TGCGCCAGCAGCTTGGAGGGACAGTGGAACACCGGGGAGCTGTTTTTT
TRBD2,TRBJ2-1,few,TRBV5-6,CASSLAPSGGGEQFF,TGTGCCAGCAGCTTGGCGCCTAGCGGGGGGGGTGAGCAGTTCTTC
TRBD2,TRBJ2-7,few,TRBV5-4,CASSFGTSGGAYEQYF,TGTGCCAGCAGCTTCGGGACTAGCGGGGGGGCGTACGAGCAGTACTTC
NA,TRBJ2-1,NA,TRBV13,CASSSVGLSGNEQFF,TGTGCCAGCAGCTCCGTAGGACTATCGGGAAATGAGCAGTTCTTC
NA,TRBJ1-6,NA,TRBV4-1,CASSQDPPGTLSPLHF,TGCGCCAGCAGCCAAGATCCGCCAGGGACTCTATCACCCCTCCACTTT
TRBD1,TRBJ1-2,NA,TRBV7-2,CASSGGTGSYGYTF,TGTGCCAGCAGCGGAGGGACAGGTTCCTATGGCTACACCTTC
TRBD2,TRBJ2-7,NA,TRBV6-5,CASRGLALEQYF,TGTGCCAGCAGGGGACTAGCGCTCGAGCAGTACTTC
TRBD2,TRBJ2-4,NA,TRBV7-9,CASSPGTSRNIQYF,TGTGCCAGCAGCCCAGGGACTAGTAGGAACATTCAGTACTTC
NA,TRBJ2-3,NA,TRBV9,CASSVNSGTDTQYF,TGTGCCAGCAGCGTAAACTCTGGCACAGATACGCAGTATTTT
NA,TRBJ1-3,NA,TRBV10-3,CAISRDGSSGNTIYF,TGTGCCATCAGTCGGGACGGGAGCTCTGGAAACACCATATATTTT
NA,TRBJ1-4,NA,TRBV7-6,CASSLGLAGDNEKLFF,TGTGCCAGCAGCTTAGGACTTGCAGGGGATAATGAAAAACTGTTTTTT
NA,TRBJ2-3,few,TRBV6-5,CASTSAPEGTDTQYF,TGTGCCAGCACGTCGGCCCCGGAGGGCACAGATACGCAGTATTTT
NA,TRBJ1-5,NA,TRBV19,CASSFSDSSNQPQHF,TGTGCCAGTAGTTTCTCCGACAGCAGCAATCAGCCCCAGCATTTT
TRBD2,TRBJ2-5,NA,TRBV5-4,CASRPGLGETQYF,TGTGCCAGCAGACCGGGACTAGGGGAGACCCAGTACTTC
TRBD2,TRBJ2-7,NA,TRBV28,CASSLGRGASPNGFYEQYF,TGTGCCAGCAGTTTAGGGCGGGGGGCATCCCCTAACGGCTTCTACGAGCAGTACTTC
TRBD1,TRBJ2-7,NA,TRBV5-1,CASSSTGGSYEQYF,TGCGCCAGCAGCTCTACAGGGGGCTCATACGAGCAGTACTTC
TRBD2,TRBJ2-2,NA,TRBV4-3,CASSRNHPRTSGPTGELFF,TGCGCCAGCAGCCGCAATCATCCCCGGACTAGCGGGCCCACCGGGGAGCTGTTTTTT
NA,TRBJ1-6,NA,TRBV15,CATSRIIGSGNSPLHF,TGTGCCACCAGCAGAATTATAGGATCGGGAAATTCACCCCTCCACTTT
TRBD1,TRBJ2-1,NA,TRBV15,CATSRARGLGEQFF,TGTGCCACCAGCAGAGCAAGGGGGCTGGGTGAGCAGTTCTTC
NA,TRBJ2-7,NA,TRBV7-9,CASSPKSQPLEQYF,TGTGCCAGCAGCCCTAAGAGTCAACCCCTCGAGCAGTACTTC
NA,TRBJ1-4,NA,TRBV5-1,CASSGGASTNEKLFF,TGCGCCAGCAGCGGGGGGGCGTCAACTAATGAAAAACTGTTTTTT
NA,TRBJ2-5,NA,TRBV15,CAISRVGGWRQETQYF,TGTGCCATCAGCAGGGTAGGCGGGTGGAGGCAAGAGACCCAGTACTTC
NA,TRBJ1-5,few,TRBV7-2,CASTLDRDQPQHF,TGTGCCAGCACTTTGGACAGAGATCAGCCCCAGCATTTT
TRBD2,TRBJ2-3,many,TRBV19,CASSIKLADTQYF,TGTGCCAGTAGTATTAAACTAGCGGATACGCAGTATTTT